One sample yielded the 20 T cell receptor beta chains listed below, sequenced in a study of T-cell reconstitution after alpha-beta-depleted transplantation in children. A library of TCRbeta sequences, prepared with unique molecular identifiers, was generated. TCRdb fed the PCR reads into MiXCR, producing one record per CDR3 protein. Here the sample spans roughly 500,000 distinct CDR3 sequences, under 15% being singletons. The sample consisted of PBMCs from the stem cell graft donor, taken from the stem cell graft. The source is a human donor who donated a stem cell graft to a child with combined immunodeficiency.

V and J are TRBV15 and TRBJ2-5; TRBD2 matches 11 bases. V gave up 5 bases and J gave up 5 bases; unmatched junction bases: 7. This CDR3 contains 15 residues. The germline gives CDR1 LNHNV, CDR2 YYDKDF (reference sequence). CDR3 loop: CATSFPGLAVETQYF. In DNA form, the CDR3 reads TGTGCCACCAGCTTTCCGGGACTAGCGGTGGAGACCCAGTACTTC.

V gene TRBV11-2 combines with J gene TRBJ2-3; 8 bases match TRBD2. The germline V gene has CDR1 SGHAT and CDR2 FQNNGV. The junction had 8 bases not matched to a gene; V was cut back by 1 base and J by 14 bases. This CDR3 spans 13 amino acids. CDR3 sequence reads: CASSLAGTSQGYF. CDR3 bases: TGTGCCAGCAGCTTAGCAGGGACTAGTCAGGGGTATTTT.

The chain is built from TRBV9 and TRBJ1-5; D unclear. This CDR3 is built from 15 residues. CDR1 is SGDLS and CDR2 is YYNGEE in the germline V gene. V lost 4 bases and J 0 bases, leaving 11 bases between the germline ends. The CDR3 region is CASSRGEYSNQPQHF. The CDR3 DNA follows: TGTGCCAGCAGCCGCGGGGAATATAGCAATCAGCCCCAGCATTTT.

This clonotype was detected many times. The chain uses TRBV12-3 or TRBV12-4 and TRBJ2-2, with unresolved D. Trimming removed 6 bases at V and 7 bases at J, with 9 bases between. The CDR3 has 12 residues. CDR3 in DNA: TGTGCCAGCAGCTCGGCAGGCGGGGAGCTGTTTTTT. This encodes CASSSAGGELFF.

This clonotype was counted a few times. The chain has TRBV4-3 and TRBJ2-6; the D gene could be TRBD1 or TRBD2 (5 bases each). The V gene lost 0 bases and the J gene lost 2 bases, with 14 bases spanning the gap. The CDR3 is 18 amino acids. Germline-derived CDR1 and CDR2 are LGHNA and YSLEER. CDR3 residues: CASSQDIGTFAGANVLTF. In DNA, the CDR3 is TGCGCCAGCAGCCAAGATATAGGGACCTTTGCTGGGGCCAACGTCCTGACTTTC.

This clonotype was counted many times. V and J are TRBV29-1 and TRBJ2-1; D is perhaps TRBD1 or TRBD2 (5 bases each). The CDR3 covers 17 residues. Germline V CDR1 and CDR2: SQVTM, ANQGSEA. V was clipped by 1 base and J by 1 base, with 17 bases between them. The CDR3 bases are TGCAGCGTTGAAGTTGGGAATTGGTGGGGGTCCTACAATGAGCAGTTCTTC. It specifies CSVEVGNWWGSYNEQFF.

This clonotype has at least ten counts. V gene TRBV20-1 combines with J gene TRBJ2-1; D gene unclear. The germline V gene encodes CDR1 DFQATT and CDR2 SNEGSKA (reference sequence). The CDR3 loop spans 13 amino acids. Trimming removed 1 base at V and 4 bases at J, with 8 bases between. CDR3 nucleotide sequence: TGCAGTGCTAGAGGAGACGGGTACAATGAGCAGTTCTTC. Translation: CSARGDGYNEQFF.

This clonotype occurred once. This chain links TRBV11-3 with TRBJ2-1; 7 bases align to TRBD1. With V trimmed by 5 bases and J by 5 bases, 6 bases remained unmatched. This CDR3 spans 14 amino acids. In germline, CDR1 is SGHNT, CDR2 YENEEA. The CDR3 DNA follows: TGTGCCAGCAGCCCTCCCCAGGGGGACAATGAGCAGTTCTTC. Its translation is CASSPPQGDNEQFF. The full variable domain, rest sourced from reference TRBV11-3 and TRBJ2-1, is EAGVVQSPRYKIIEKKQPVAFWCNPISGHNTLYWYLQNLGQGPELLIRYENEEAVDDSQLPKDRFSAERLKGVDSTLKIQPAELGDSAVYLCASSPPQGDNEQFFGPGTRLTVL.

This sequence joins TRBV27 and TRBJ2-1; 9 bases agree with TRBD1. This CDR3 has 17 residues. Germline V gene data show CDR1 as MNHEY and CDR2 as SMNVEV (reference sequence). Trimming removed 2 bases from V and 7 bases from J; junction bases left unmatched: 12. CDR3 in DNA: TGTGCCAGCAGTTTAACTCACCCGGGACAGGGTAGGAATGAGCAGTTCTTC. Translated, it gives CASSLTHPGQGRNEQFF.

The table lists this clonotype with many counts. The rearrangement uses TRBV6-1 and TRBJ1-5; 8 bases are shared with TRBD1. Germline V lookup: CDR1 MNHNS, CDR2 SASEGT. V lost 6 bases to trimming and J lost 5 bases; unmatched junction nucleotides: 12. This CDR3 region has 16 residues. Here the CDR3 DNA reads TGTGCCAGCAGCTCCGGACAGGGCTTTAGTTATCAGCCCCAGCATTTT. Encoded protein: CASSSGQGFSYQPQHF.

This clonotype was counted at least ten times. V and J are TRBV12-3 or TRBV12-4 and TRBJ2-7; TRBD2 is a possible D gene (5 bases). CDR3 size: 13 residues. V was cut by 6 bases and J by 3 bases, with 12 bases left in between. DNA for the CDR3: TGTGCCAGCAGGACAAACGAGGGCTACGAGCAGTACTTC. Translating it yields CASRTNEGYEQYF.

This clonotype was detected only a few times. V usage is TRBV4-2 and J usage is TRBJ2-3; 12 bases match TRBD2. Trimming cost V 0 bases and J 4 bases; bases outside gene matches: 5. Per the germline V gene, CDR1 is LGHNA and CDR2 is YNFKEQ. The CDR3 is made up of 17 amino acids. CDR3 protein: CASSQDLSSGGADTQYF. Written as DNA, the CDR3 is TGTGCCAGCAGCCAAGATTTGTCTAGCGGGGGGGCAGATACGCAGTATTTT.

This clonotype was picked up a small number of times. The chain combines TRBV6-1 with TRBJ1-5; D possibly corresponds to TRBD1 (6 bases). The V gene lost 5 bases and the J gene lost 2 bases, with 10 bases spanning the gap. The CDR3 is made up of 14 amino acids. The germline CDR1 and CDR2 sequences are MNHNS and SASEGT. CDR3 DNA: TGTGCCAGCAGTCCCGACAGGCGCAATCAGCCCCAGCATTTT. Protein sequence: CASSPDRRNQPQHF.

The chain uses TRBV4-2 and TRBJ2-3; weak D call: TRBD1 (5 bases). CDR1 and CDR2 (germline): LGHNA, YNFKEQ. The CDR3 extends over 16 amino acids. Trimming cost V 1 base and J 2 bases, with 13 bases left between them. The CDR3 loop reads CASSQVGQEYTDTQYF. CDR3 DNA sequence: TGTGCCAGCAGCCAAGTGGGGCAGGAATACACAGATACGCAGTATTTT.

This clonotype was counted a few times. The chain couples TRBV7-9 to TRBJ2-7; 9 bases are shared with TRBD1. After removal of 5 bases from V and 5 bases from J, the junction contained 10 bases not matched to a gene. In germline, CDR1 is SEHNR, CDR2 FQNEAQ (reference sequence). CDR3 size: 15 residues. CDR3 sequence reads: CASSGVGTGSHEQYF. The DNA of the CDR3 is TGTGCCAGCAGCGGGGTGGGGACAGGGTCCCACGAGCAGTACTTC.

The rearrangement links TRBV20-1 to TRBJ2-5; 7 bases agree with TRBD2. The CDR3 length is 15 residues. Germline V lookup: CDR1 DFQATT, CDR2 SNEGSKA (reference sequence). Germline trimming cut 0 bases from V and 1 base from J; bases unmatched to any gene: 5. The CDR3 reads CSARDLPSGQETQYF. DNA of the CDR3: TGCAGTGCTAGAGATCTGCCTAGCGGCCAAGAGACCCAGTACTTC.

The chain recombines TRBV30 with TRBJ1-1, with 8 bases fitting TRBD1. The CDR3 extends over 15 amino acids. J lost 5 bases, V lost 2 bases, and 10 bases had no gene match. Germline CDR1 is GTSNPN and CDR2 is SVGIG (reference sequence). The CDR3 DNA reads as TGTGCCTGGAGTCAGGGGTTGGGACAGGTGACTGAAGCTTTCTTT. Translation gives CAWSQGLGQVTEAFF.

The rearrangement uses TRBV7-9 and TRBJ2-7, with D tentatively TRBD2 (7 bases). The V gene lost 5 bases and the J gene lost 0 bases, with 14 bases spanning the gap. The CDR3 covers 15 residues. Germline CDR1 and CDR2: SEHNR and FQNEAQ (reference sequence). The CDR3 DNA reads TGTGCCAGCAGCAGGGGGAGGGAAACCTCCTACGAGCAGTACTTC. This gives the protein CASSRGRETSYEQYF. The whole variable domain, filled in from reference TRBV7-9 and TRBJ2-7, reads DTGVSQNPRHKITKRGQNVTFRCDPISEHNRLYWYRQTLGQGPEFLTYFQNEAQLEKSRLLSDRFSAERPKGSFSTLEIQRTEQGDSAMYLCASSRGRETSYEQYFGPGTRLTVT.

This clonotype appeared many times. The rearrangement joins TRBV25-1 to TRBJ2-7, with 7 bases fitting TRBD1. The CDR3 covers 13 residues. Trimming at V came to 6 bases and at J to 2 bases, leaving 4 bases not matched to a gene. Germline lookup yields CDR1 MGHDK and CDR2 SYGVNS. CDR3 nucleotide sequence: TGTGCCAGCAGCACGGGACAGACCTACGAGCAGTACTTC. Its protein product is CASSTGQTYEQYF.

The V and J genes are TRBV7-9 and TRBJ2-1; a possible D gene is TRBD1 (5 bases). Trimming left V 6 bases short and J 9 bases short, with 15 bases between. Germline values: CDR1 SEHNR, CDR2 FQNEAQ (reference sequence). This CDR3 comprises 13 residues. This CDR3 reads CASRGAKVGEQFF. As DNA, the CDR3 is TGTGCCAGCAGAGGGGCAAAGGTCGGTGAGCAGTTCTTC.